A selection of T cell receptor beta chains follows, all from one sample in a study of glioma-infiltrating T cells. TCRdb re-called the multiplex PCR reads with MiXCR, one entry per CDR3 protein. In the table there are about 210,000 distinct CDR3 sequences, around 30% of which are singletons. The sequenced sample consisted of glioma tissue, nonneoplastic brain tissue, or PBMCs (not recorded which). These TCRs come from a human donor with low-grade glioma or glioblastoma, undergoing nonglioma brain surgery, or in good health (not recorded which). Both conserved end residues are part of each CDR3. A D gene is named only where the DNA matches it firmly. The listing skips clone size in some rows; elsewhere it reads once, few, many or a size class.

clone_size cdr3_length j_call d_call v_call cdr3_nt cdr3_aa
- 12 TRBJ1-2 TRBD1 TRBV28 TGTGCCAGCCCGGGACAGAACTATGGCTACACCTTC CASPGQNYGYTF
many 15 TRBJ2-7 - TRBV4-2 TGTGCCAGCAGCGCGGACCGCGCAGCAATCTACGAGCAGTACTTC CASSADRAAIYEQYF
many 14 TRBJ1-1 - TRBV20-1 TGCAGTGCTAGTGAAGCAGATATGAACACTGAAGCTTTCTTT CSASEADMNTEAFF
many 11 TRBJ1-1 TRBD1 TRBV20-1 TGCAGTGCCTCTCCGGGACAGGGGTTTTTCTTT CSASPGQGFFF
- 15 TRBJ2-1 TRBD2 TRBV5-1 TGCGCCAGCAGCAAGTGGGACTATTCCTACAATGAGCAGTTCTTC CASSKWDYSYNEQFF
many 15 TRBJ2-7 TRBD1 TRBV7-8 TGTGCCAGCAGCTCAGGGACAGGGACGGGCCTCGAGCAGTACTTC CASSSGTGTGLEQYF
few 13 TRBJ2-7 TRBD2 TRBV12-3/TRBV12-4 TGTGCCAGCACCTCTGGACTAGCGGGAGAGCAGTACTTC CASTSGLAGEQYF
many 14 TRBJ2-3 - TRBV28 TGTGCCAGCAAGGCGGGGCAGACCACAGATACGCAGTATTTT CASKAGQTTDTQYF
- 15 TRBJ2-3 TRBD1 TRBV4-1 TGTGAAAGCAGGCATCGGGACAGGGAATTAGATACGCAGTATTTT CESRHRDRELDTQYF
many 12 TRBJ2-1 TRBD2 TRBV27 TGTGCCAGCGTCGGACTAGCGAATGAGCAGTTCTTC CASVGLANEQFF
many 14 TRBJ1-6 - TRBV4-1 TGCGCCAGCAGCCAACCGGGACTTGATTCACCCCTCCACTTT CASSQPGLDSPLHF
many 17 TRBJ2-7 - TRBV7-9 TGTGCCAGCAGCTTAGGAGGGGGCGGGACACAATCCTACGAGCAGTACTTC CASSLGGGGTQSYEQYF
many 15 TRBJ2-1 TRBD2 TRBV20-1 TGCAGTGCGAAGACTAGCGGGAGCCCCTACAATGAGCAGTTCTTC CSAKTSGSPYNEQFF
few 17 TRBJ2-3 - TRBV4-1 TGCGCCAGCAGCCAGGCCCCACAGGGTCGGAACACAGATACGCAGTATTTT CASSQAPQGRNTDTQYF
- 16 TRBJ2-7 TRBD2 TRBV7-9 TGTGCCAGCAGCCCGGGACTAGCGGGAGGGCCTGGCGAGCAGTACTTC CASSPGLAGGPGEQYF
- 16 TRBJ2-7 TRBD1 TRBV7-3 TGTGCCAGCAGCCCAACAACACAGGGGGCGGCCTACGAGCAGTACTTC CASSPTTQGAAYEQYF
many 13 TRBJ1-1 - TRBV20-1 TGCAGTGCTAGGGGCCGAGGGATCACTGAAGCTTTCTTT CSARGRGITEAFF
many 17 TRBJ1-2 - TRBV7-2 TGTGCCAGCAGTTTTCTGAGGTTGAGGCAGATTCCCTATGGCTACACCTTC CASSFLRLRQIPYGYTF
few 11 TRBJ2-1 TRBD2 TRBV5-6 TGTGCCAGCAGCTGGGAGGGGAAGCAGTTCTTC CASSWEGKQFF
- 15 TRBJ1-4 - TRBV7-8 TGTGCCAGCAGCCAATCACATGGCTCTAATGAAAAACTGTTTTTT CASSQSHGSNEKLFF
- 17 TRBJ2-7 TRBD2 TRBV2 TGTGCCGGCAGCTCTCTGAAGCGGGAGAATAGCGGCTACGAGCAGTACTTC CAGSSLKRENSGYEQYF
- 14 TRBJ1-6 - TRBV7-9 TGTGCCAGCAGCCCACTAGGGACTAATTCACCCCTCCACTTT CASSPLGTNSPLHF
few 15 TRBJ1-5 - TRBV2 TGTGCCAGCAGGGACAAGCCTTTTAGCAATCAGCCCCAGCATTTT CASRDKPFSNQPQHF
many 12 TRBJ2-3 - TRBV12-3/TRBV12-4 TGTGCCAGCAGTAGGGAGGCAGATACGCAGTATTTT CASSREADTQYF
- 14 TRBJ2-7 - TRBV6-2/TRBV6-3 TGTGCCAGCAGCTTCGGTCCCAGCTCCTACGAGCAGTACTTC CASSFGPSSYEQYF
many 12 TRBJ1-6 TRBD1 TRBV20-1 TGCAGTGCGGGGACAGATAATTCACCCCTCCACTTT CSAGTDNSPLHF
- 14 TRBJ2-1 - TRBV5-1 TGCGCCAGCAGCTTGGGTCAGAGCACAGATACGCAGTTCTTC CASSLGQSTDTQFF
- 19 TRBJ2-7 TRBD2 TRBV3-1 TGTGCCAGCAGCCAAGCCGAAAGGGGGACTAGCTTAAAGGCCTACGAGCAGTACTTC CASSQAERGTSLKAYEQYF
many 13 TRBJ2-7 - TRBV7-2 TGTGCCAGCAGCTTAGCGGGCCCCTACGAGCAGTACTTC CASSLAGPYEQYF
- 13 TRBJ2-4 - TRBV6-2/TRBV6-3 TGTGCCAGCAGTTACAGGCTCCTGTATCATCAGTACTTC CASSYRLLYHQYF
many 14 TRBJ2-1 - TRBV7-2 TGTGCCAGCAGCTTAGGGCAGGTCAATAGTGAGCAGTTCTTC CASSLGQVNSEQFF
many 15 TRBJ1-1 TRBD1 TRBV27 TGTGCCAGCAGACAGACCGGGACAGGGTTCGCTGAAGCTTTCTTT CASRQTGTGFAEAFF
- 18 TRBJ1-1 - TRBV27 TGTTCCAGCATTTTAACTCCAGGAGTTTCAGGCATCGTCGCTGCCGCTTTCTTT CSSILTPGVSGIVAAAFF
many 14 TRBJ2-1 - TRBV4-2 TGTGCCAGCAGCCCCATGTTCAGGAACAATGAGCAGTTCTTC CASSPMFRNNEQFF
- 14 TRBJ2-7 - TRBV7-3 TGTGCCAGCAGGTCAAGAACGGGAGACGACGAGCAGTACTTC CASRSRTGDDEQYF
many 11 TRBJ2-7 - TRBV3-1 TGTGCCAGCAGCACTTCCTACGAGCAGTACTTC CASSTSYEQYF
- 20 TRBJ2-1 TRBD2 TRBV5-5 TGTGCCAGCAGCTTGCCAATCCGACTAGCGGCCTCGAGCTCCTACAATGAGCAGTTCTTC CASSLPIRLAASSSYNEQFF
- 14 TRBJ2-3 - TRBV19 TGTGCCAGGAACAGGGTGAGGACCGCAGATACGCAGTATTTT CARNRVRTADTQYF
few 15 TRBJ2-1 - TRBV7-2 TGTGCCAGCAGCTCCCGGAGGGGGGGTGCGGGTGAGCAGTTCTTC CASSSRRGGAGEQFF
many 13 TRBJ2-3 TRBD2 TRBV12-3/TRBV12-4 TGTGCCACCAAGACTAGCAGCACAGATACGCAGTATTTT CATKTSSTDTQYF
- 16 TRBJ2-4 TRBD2 TRBV12-3/TRBV12-4 TGTGCCAGCAGTTTACGGGGGGGAGGAGGCAAAAACATTCAGTACTTC CASSLRGGGGKNIQYF
many 14 TRBJ1-1 - TRBV27 TGTGCCAGCAGTTTAGAGGGGGGGAACACTGAAGCTTTCTTT CASSLEGGNTEAFF
many 15 TRBJ1-1 TRBD1 TRBV3-1 TGTGCCAGCAGCCAATTCCAGGGGGAGAACACTGAAGCTTTCTTT CASSQFQGENTEAFF
- 14 TRBJ1-1 - TRBV4-1 TGCGCCAGCAGCCAACCCCGGGGGGACACTGAAGCTTTCTTT CASSQPRGDTEAFF
many 14 TRBJ1-2 - TRBV15 TGTGCCACCAGCAGAGGGGGCAGAGACTATGGCTACACCTTC CATSRGGRDYGYTF
many 16 TRBJ2-7 TRBD1 TRBV6-1 TGTGCCAGCAGTGACCCTCGACAGGGGCAGTCCTACGAGCAGTACTTC CASSDPRQGQSYEQYF
many 14 TRBJ2-7 TRBD1 TRBV3-1 TGTGCCAGCAGCCACGGGACAGGGGAATACGAGCAGTACTTC CASSHGTGEYEQYF
many 13 TRBJ1-1 - TRBV7-2 TGTGCCAGCAGCTTTAACGGGAACACTGAAGCTTTCTTT CASSFNGNTEAFF
- 15 TRBJ2-1 - TRBV9 TGTGCCAGCAGCGTACTCCCATCCTCCTACAATGAGCAGTTCTTC CASSVLPSSYNEQFF
few 17 TRBJ2-5 TRBD1 TRBV11-2 TGTGCCAGCAGCTTATGGTTCGACAGGGGGCGAGGAGAGACCCAGTACTTC CASSLWFDRGRGETQYF
- 13 TRBJ2-7 - TRBV5-1 TGCGCCAGCAGCCTCAGCTGGTGGTACGAGCAGTACTTC CASSLSWWYEQYF
few 17 TRBJ1-5 TRBD1 TRBV11-2 TGTGCCAGCAGCTTAGTTGGACAGGCGGCGGGCAATCAGCCCCAGCATTTT CASSLVGQAAGNQPQHF
- 14 TRBJ1-6 - TRBV5-4 TGTGCCAGCAGCCGGGACCGAGATAATTCACCCCTCCACTTT CASSRDRDNSPLHF
many 14 TRBJ1-2 - TRBV27 TGTGCCAGCAGTTGGGGACGGGTCGGCTATGGCTACACCTTC CASSWGRVGYGYTF
many 15 TRBJ2-1 - TRBV7-2 TGTGCCAGCAGCACCGGACTAAGTCTGAAGAATGAGCAGTTCTTC CASSTGLSLKNEQFF